This TCR beta chain was identified in a study of cytomegalovirus exposure and HLA in healthy donors. For this clone: The antigen is not known.

Whole-study results and caveats: In a later analysis, donors in an Asian-associated ancestry cluster reportedly had fewer N-insertions in productive TCRs than the cohort mean. The sole available immune exposure information was CMV serostatus. The classifier reportedly diagnosed cytomegalovirus status with high specificity and sensitivity.

Trimming removed 6 bases from V and 4 bases from J, with 19 bases in between. Germline V CDR1 and CDR2: LNHNV, YYDKDF (reference sequence). This CDR3 is 16 amino acids long. Primers: 60 Vbeta forward and 13 Jbeta reverse. Generated by immunoSEQ multiplex PCR, the TCRdb table keeps only in-frame clones and is missing some. This sample yields just under 150,000 clones, of which around 75% are seen a single time; less than 3% belongs to the top ten. The receptor was derived from a woman aged 25 to 39 in good health and CMV-seronegative. The rearrangement joins TRBV15 to TRBJ2-1, with D maybe TRBD1 (5 bases). Source material: PBMCs. CDR3 sequence: CATSRDSDHLYNEQFF. DNA of the CDR3: TGTGCCACCAGTCGAGACAGCGACCACCTGTACAATGAGCAGTTCTTC. The variable domain in full, with the rest retrieved from reference TRBV15 and TRBJ2-1, is DAMVIQNPRYQVTQFGKPVTLSCSQTLNHNVMYWYQQKSSQAPKLLFHYYDKDFNNEADTPDNFQSRRPNTSFCFLDIRSPGLGDTAMYLCATSRDSDHLYNEQFFGPGTRLTVL.